The entry below describes one TCR beta chain. This receptor's antigen is unknown. No base quality values were provided; no much bigger clone lies one nucleotide off. The data belong to a study of shared clonotypes between healthy human individuals (dated by TCRdb to the early 2020s). Study-wide context: The cohort included three men and a couple of women between 18 and 49 years of age. To estimate repertoire size and how much clonotypes are shared between individuals, the study performed deep sequencing of blood TCR repertoires from roughly five healthy adults. Leukapheresis yielded between about 0.85 and 9.5 billion PBMCs per donor. Libraries were prepared and TCR repertoires were sequenced by different laboratories using diverse techniques, in order to increase sequencing depth and limit assay-specific biases. For each donor, three plates each were used for CD4 naive and CD4 memory, two plates were used for CD8 naive, and one plate was used for CD8 memory. Results and caveats for the whole study, not just this receptor: Based on pairwise subsampling, the degree of clonotype sharing among donors was expected to be affected by sequencing depth. Because the study included only a small number of donors, the genetic and exposure-history diversity represented was limited. Sampling was restricted to blood, and TCR repertoires in tissue are likely to differ from TCR repertoires in blood. Roughly 5.2% of naive CD4, approximately 3.7% of naive CD8, approximately 2% of memory CD4, and 0.35% to 0.4% of memory CD8 clonotypes were shared across a few donors. Compared with non-shared clonotypes, the clonotypes found in all four sorted-subset donors had higher generation probabilities. Naive subsets generally had larger estimated clonotype richness than memory subsets. Even with the large sequencing depth, rarefaction of the sorted-subset datasets indicated that sequencing was incomplete.

Donors were healthy HIV-negative adults with no recently reported acute infections or vaccinations. Every donor was a Caucasian adult residing in Nashville, Tennessee, USA. CD4+ T cells were enriched through magnetic negative selection, after which naive cells were positively selected on CD45RA and the remaining negative fraction served as the memory subset. Blood was collected by leukapheresis, and PBMCs were isolated by Ficoll-Histopaque density gradient centrifugation and then cryopreserved in liquid nitrogen vapor phase. Purity and quantity of every magnetically sorted T cell population were checked by analytical flow cytometry. Genomic DNA was isolated from every sorted fraction and measured by UV absorbance on a Nanodrop 2000c. TCR CDR3 regions were amplified from genomic DNA by multiplex PCR using the deep immunoSEQ assay. Genomic DNA extracted from each cell subset was distributed evenly over all wells of several immunoSEQ 96-well plates, and each plate served as one replicate. Each replicate PCR for sorted subsets received around 0.2 ug genomic DNA, equal to about 30,000 T cell genomes. The purified libraries were quantified using a Qubit 3.0 fluorometer, sized with a Bioanalyzer 2100, and then quantified again using the KAPA Library Quantification kit. Every immunoSEQ 96-well plate was sequenced on a dedicated single-read 150-cycle Illumina NextSeq 550 flow cell. In the source study's methods: Because the immunoSEQ output included only junctional sequences and no quality scores, the filtering could not be the same as the filtering used for full-length reads. Sequences were annotated with PyIR, a Python wrapper for IgBLAST v1.9, using IMGT germline references to assign V/J genes and CDR3. Reads with weak V/J assignments (E-value above 1e-6), missing CDR3, stop codons, out-of-frame junctions, or ambiguous translated residues were removed. V3J clonotypes were defined as sequences sharing an identical inferred V gene, J gene, and CDR3 amino acid sequence. To compute the percentage overlap between repertoires, the number of shared unique clonotypes was divided by the size of the smaller repertoire. Richness of each repertoire was evaluated using RTK rarefaction, the Chao1 estimator, and Recon v2.1 estimates of unobserved clonotypes. Generation probabilities were computed with OLGA for all TCRbeta clonotypes obtained by the gDNA method from a few donors. TCRdb's version of the immuneACCESS table is confined to in-frame rearrangements and falls short of the full clone set. An unresolved V gene accounts for under half of the shortfall where checked; the remainder is of unknown origin. The V and J calls and the clone size are those of that table, but D and trimming were determined from the DNA. The sample has 2,500,000 or so clones on record, over 85% of them singletons. The ten largest clones capture under 0.15% of the sample.

Counted from cysteine to phenylalanine, this CDR3 has 13 amino acids. The only DNA kept is the CDR3, 39 bases in frame from the first base. In the germline V gene, CDR1 corresponds to SGHRS and CDR2 to YFSETQ. V is pruned by 3 bases and J by 5 bases, leaving 0 bases of the junction without a gene match. This clonotype was sampled from a man aged 18 to 30 in good health. Sequenced: naive CD4+ T cells sorted from blood. The sample's cell subset or site label, decoded: CD45RA+ positively selected. The receptor chain draws on TRBV5-1 and TRBJ2-3; 10 junctional bases match TRBD2. The DNA reads as follows: TGCGCCAGCAGCTGGACTAGCGGAGATACGCAGTATTTT. It translates as CASSWTSGDTQYF.